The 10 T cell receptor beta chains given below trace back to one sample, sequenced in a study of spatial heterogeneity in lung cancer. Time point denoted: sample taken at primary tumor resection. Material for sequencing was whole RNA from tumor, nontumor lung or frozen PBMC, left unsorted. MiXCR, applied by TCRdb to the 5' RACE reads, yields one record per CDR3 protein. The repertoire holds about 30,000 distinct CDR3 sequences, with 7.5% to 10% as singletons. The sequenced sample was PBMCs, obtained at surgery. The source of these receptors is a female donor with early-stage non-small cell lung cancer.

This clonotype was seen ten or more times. Here the CDR3 DNA reads TGTGCCAGCAGCCCCCGACTAGTTGTCGGCACAGATACGCAGTATTTT. Protein sequence: CASSPRLVVGTDTQYF. The rearrangement links TRBV11-2 to TRBJ2-3; maybe TRBD2 (6 bases). Trimming stripped 5 bases from V and 1 base from J, with 16 bases between. The CDR3 runs to 16 residues. Germline CDR1 reads SGHAT; CDR2 reads FQNNGV.

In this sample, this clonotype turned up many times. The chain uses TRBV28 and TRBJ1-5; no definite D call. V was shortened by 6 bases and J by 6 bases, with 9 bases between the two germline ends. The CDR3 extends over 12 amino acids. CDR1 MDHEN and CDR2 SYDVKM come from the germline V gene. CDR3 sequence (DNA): TGTGCCAGCAGAGGGTCCCCTCAGCCCCAGCATTTT. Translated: CASRGSPQPQHF.

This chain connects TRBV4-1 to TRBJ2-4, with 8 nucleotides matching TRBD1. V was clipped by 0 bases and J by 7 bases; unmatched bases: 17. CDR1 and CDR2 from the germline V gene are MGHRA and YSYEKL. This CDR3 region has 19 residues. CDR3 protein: CASSQDLNRGYSTVNIQYF. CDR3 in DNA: TGCGCCAGCAGCCAAGATTTAAACAGGGGGTACTCCACGGTGAACATTCAGTACTTC.

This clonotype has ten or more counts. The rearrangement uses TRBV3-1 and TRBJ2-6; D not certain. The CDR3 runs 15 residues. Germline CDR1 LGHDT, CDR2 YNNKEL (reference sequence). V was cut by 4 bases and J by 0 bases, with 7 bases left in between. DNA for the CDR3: TGTGCCAGCAGCCCAGCCTACTCTGGGGCCAACGTCCTGACTTTC. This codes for CASSPAYSGANVLTF.

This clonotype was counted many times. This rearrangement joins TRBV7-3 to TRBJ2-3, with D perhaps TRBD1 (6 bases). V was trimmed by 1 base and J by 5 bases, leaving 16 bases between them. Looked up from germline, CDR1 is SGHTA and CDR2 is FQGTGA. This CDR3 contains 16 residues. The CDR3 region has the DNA TGTGCCAGCAGCTTAAAGTTGGTGCAGGGGAGAGATACGCAGTATTTT. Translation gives CASSLKLVQGRDTQYF.

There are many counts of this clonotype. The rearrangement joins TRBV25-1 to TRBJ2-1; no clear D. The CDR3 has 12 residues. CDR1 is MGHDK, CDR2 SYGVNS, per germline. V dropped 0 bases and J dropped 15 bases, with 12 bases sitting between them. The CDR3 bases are TGTGCCAGCAGTGAATATTTCGGACCTCGGTTCTTC. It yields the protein CASSEYFGPRFF.

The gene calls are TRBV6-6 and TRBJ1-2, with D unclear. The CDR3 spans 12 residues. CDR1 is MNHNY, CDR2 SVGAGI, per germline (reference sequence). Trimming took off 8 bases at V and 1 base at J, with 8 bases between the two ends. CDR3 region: CASSPSNYGYTF. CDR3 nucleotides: TGTGCCAGCTCCCCGAGTAACTATGGCTACACCTTC.

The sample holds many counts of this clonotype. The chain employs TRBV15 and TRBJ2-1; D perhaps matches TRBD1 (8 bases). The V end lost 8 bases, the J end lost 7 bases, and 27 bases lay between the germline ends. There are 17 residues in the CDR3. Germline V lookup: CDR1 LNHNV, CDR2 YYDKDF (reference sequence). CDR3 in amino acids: CATVLGAGRDRRNEQFF. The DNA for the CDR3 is TGTGCCACCGTTCTAGGAGCGGGGCGGGACAGGAGGAATGAGCAGTTCTTC.

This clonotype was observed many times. CDR3 sequence: CASSIDFGTGDQETQYF. CDR3 nucleotide sequence: TGTGCCAGTAGTATAGATTTCGGGACAGGGGACCAAGAGACCCAGTACTTC. The rearrangement uses TRBV19 and TRBJ2-5, with 10 bases lining up with TRBD1. Germline V gene sequence: CDR1 LNHDA, CDR2 SQIVND (reference sequence). The trim removed 0 bases at V and 0 bases at J, leaving 4 bases unmatched. The length of the CDR3 is 17 residues.

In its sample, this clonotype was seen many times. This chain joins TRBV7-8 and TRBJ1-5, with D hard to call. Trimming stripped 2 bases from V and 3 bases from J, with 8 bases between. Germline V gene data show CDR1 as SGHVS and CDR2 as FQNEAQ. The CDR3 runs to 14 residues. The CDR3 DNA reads TGTGCCAGCAGCTTATCCAGGATCAATCAGCCCCAGCATTTT. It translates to CASSLSRINQPQHF.